The clone carrying this T cell receptor beta chain was seen ten or more times. Its antigen is not identified. Germline V gene lookup returns CDR1 MDHEN and CDR2 SYDVKM. The CDR3 sequence is 15 residues long. Trimming took off 5 bases at V and 2 bases at J, with 16 bases between the two ends. TCRdb reprocessed the 5' RACE reads with MiXCR, giving one entry per CDR3 protein. In the table there are around 53,000 distinct CDR3 sequences, roughly 9.8% of which are singletons. This record belongs to a study of early T cells in non-severe SARS-CoV-2 infection. Findings and limits, study-wide: Missing private and CD4 specificities, VDJdb matching favored anti-spike CD8 responses.

Material for sequencing was whole blood. This sequence joins TRBV28 and TRBJ2-7, with TRBD1 as a possible D gene (6 bases). This receptor was identified in an adult who was a healthcare worker with PCR-confirmed SARS-CoV-2 infection or an uninfected control (not recorded which). Here the CDR3 reads CASSQTRDTTYEQYF. The CDR3 nucleotides are TGTGCCAGCAGTCAGACCCGGGACACTACCTACGAGCAGTACTTC.